A selection of T cell receptor beta chains follows, all from one sample in a study of T-cell memory formation after mild COVID-19. Using its own MiXCR run on the 5' RACE reads, TCRdb lists one record per CDR3 protein. The sample gives 560,000 or so distinct CDR3 sequences, roughly 17% of which show up once; about 7.4% is in the top ten. The source material was PBMCs or a T cell subset sorted from them (not recorded which). These receptors were taken from an adult woman who had mild COVID-19 (a few samples of this study predate the infection). Cell type and time point are not known. CDR3s include the opening cysteine and the closing phenylalanine or tryptophan. Each record gives: J gene, V gene, clone size, D gene, CDR3 protein, CDR3 DNA. A D gene is named only where the DNA matches it firmly. Clone size is not always given. Where it is, it says once, few, many or a class for expanded clones.

J gene: TRBJ2-7
V gene: TRBV5-1
clone size: -
D gene: -
CDR3 protein: CASSPTLLGEYYEQYF
CDR3 DNA: TGCGCCAGCAGCCCCACACTCCTGGGGGAATACTACGAGCAGTACTTC

J gene: TRBJ1-1
V gene: TRBV30
clone size: -
D gene: -
CDR3 protein: CAWSAERGILAFF
CDR3 DNA: TGTGCCTGGAGCGCTGAAAGAGGAATTTTAGCTTTCTTT

J gene: TRBJ2-7
V gene: TRBV6-5
clone size: few
D gene: TRBD1
CDR3 protein: CASSYSQGSDEQYF
CDR3 DNA: TGTGCCAGCAGTTACTCACAGGGGTCCGACGAGCAGTACTTC

J gene: TRBJ1-5
V gene: TRBV7-2
clone size: few
D gene: -
CDR3 protein: CASSKTRVSNQPQHF
CDR3 DNA: TGTGCCAGCAGCAAAACGCGGGTTAGCAATCAGCCCCAGCATTTT

J gene: TRBJ1-4
V gene: TRBV7-2
clone size: -
D gene: -
CDR3 protein: CASSLQGVDEKLFF
CDR3 DNA: TGTGCCAGCAGCTTACAGGGAGTGGATGAAAAACTGTTTTTT

J gene: TRBJ1-2
V gene: TRBV9
clone size: few
D gene: TRBD1
CDR3 protein: CASSPWPAVVTGGYGYTF
CDR3 DNA: TGTGCCAGCAGCCCATGGCCCGCCGTTGTGACAGGGGGCTATGGCTACACCTTC

J gene: TRBJ1-1
V gene: TRBV29-1
clone size: many
D gene: TRBD1
CDR3 protein: CSVGGTATMNTEAFF
CDR3 DNA: TGCAGCGTTGGCGGGACAGCCACCATGAACACTGAAGCTTTCTTT

J gene: TRBJ2-3
V gene: TRBV19
clone size: few
D gene: -
CDR3 protein: CASSRTAKQYF
CDR3 DNA: TGTGCCAGTAGTCGGACAGCTAAGCAGTATTTT

J gene: TRBJ1-5
V gene: TRBV20-1
clone size: -
D gene: -
CDR3 protein: CSARDPTQPQHF
CDR3 DNA: TGCAGTGCTAGAGATCCCACTCAGCCCCAGCATTTT

J gene: TRBJ1-2
V gene: TRBV12-3/TRBV12-4
clone size: -
D gene: TRBD1
CDR3 protein: CASSHRTGGGYTF
CDR3 DNA: TGTGCCAGCAGTCACCGGACAGGTGGAGGCTACACCTTC

J gene: TRBJ2-6
V gene: TRBV24-1
clone size: many
D gene: -
CDR3 protein: CATSDAGANVLTF
CDR3 DNA: TGTGCCACCAGTGACGCTGGGGCCAACGTCCTGACTTTC

J gene: TRBJ2-7
V gene: TRBV7-9
clone size: few
D gene: -
CDR3 protein: CASSPQSYEQYF
CDR3 DNA: TGTGCCAGCAGCCCACAGTCCTACGAGCAGTACTTC

J gene: TRBJ1-2
V gene: TRBV5-4
clone size: few
D gene: TRBD1
CDR3 protein: CASSSKGAFSYGYTF
CDR3 DNA: TGTGCCAGCAGCTCGAAGGGGGCGTTTAGCTATGGCTACACCTTC

J gene: TRBJ2-2
V gene: TRBV20-1
clone size: -
D gene: -
CDR3 protein: CSATKQGPNTGELFF
CDR3 DNA: TGCAGTGCTACAAAACAGGGACCGAACACCGGGGAGCTGTTTTTT

J gene: TRBJ2-3
V gene: TRBV27
clone size: -
D gene: TRBD2
CDR3 protein: CASSWKVAGVTDTQYF
CDR3 DNA: TGTGCCAGCAGTTGGAAGGTCGCGGGAGTCACAGATACGCAGTATTTT

J gene: TRBJ2-1
V gene: TRBV11-2
clone size: few
D gene: -
CDR3 protein: CASSLESVSSYNEQFF
CDR3 DNA: TGTGCCAGCAGCTTAGAATCGGTGAGCTCCTACAATGAGCAGTTCTTC

J gene: TRBJ2-1
V gene: TRBV15
clone size: -
D gene: TRBD1
CDR3 protein: CATGTDYNEQFF
CDR3 DNA: TGTGCCACCGGGACAGACTACAATGAGCAGTTCTTC

J gene: TRBJ1-6
V gene: TRBV10-3
clone size: few
D gene: -
CDR3 protein: CAIRTRNSPLHF
CDR3 DNA: TGTGCCATCAGGACGCGGAATTCACCCCTCCACTTT

J gene: TRBJ1-2
V gene: TRBV5-1
clone size: -
D gene: -
CDR3 protein: CASSLEREFGFYGYTF
CDR3 DNA: TGCGCCAGCAGCTTGGAGAGAGAGTTTGGTTTCTATGGCTACACCTTC

J gene: TRBJ2-2
V gene: TRBV11-3
clone size: few
D gene: -
CDR3 protein: CASGPNTGELFF
CDR3 DNA: TGTGCCAGCGGGCCGAACACCGGGGAGCTGTTTTTT

J gene: TRBJ2-1
V gene: TRBV7-9
clone size: -
D gene: TRBD2
CDR3 protein: CASSASGGFHEQFF
CDR3 DNA: TGTGCCAGCAGTGCTAGCGGGGGGTTCCATGAGCAGTTCTTC

J gene: TRBJ1-1
V gene: TRBV7-9
clone size: few
D gene: -
CDR3 protein: CASSLDGPPANTEAFF
CDR3 DNA: TGTGCCAGCAGCTTAGACGGTCCCCCAGCGAACACTGAAGCTTTCTTT